A selection of T cell receptor beta chains follows, all from one sample in a study of beta chain features in type 1 diabetes. Profiled with immunoSEQ multiplex PCR; TCRdb holds only in-frame clones, not every one. The data hold a few hundred thousand clones, with about 30% observed a single time. The sample consisted of central memory CD4+ T cells from blood. These receptors were obtained from a young man in good health. CDR3s include the opening cysteine and the closing phenylalanine or tryptophan. A D gene is named only where the DNA matches it firmly. Clone size is given for some rows only: seen once, a few or many times, or a class if the clone is expanded.

CDR3 DNA,CDR3 protein,D gene,clone size,J gene,V gene
TGTGCCAGCAGCCGGGACAGGACTTCAGATACGCAGTATTTT,CASSRDRTSDTQYF,TRBD1,once,TRBJ2-3,TRBV7-7
TGTGCCAGCAGACTCGGGGACAGGAATCAGGAGACCCAGTACTTC,CASRLGDRNQETQYF,TRBD1,-,TRBJ2-5,TRBV6-5
TGTGCCAGCAGCTTGGGCGCTAGCGGGGGGGGTGAGCAGTTCTTC,CASSLGASGGGEQFF,TRBD2,few,TRBJ2-1,TRBV5-4
TGCAGCGCCGGACTAGCGGGAGGGTACGAGCAGTACTTC,CSAGLAGGYEQYF,TRBD2,-,TRBJ2-7,TRBV29-1
TGTGCCAGCAGCTTAGAGGGACGCCCGCAGGTGGATACGCAGTATTTT,CASSLEGRPQVDTQYF,-,-,TRBJ2-3,TRBV11-2
TGTGTGGCTAGGACAGCGGTAAACACCATATATTTT,CVARTAVNTIYF,-,few,TRBJ1-3,TRBV30
TGTGCCAGCTCACCACGGTATGGGGGGGAGCAGTTCTTC,CASSPRYGGEQFF,-,-,TRBJ2-1,TRBV18
TGTGCCTGGGGGACACAAGCCAACACTGAAGCTTTCTTT,CAWGTQANTEAFF,-,-,TRBJ1-1,TRBV30
TGTGCCAGCAGCCAGACAGGTGACCCCAATTCACCCCTCCACTTT,CASSQTGDPNSPLHF,-,few,TRBJ1-6,TRBV11-3
TGTGCCAGCGGCTCCGTAGGAGGAGAGCAGTACTTC,CASGSVGGEQYF,-,-,TRBJ2-7,TRBV27
TGTGCCAGCAGCTTCCAGCAGCAGTCGAACGAGCAGTACTTC,CASSFQQQSNEQYF,-,-,TRBJ2-7,TRBV5-4
TGCAGTGAGTTCGGGGGCAATGAGCAGTTCTTC,CSEFGGNEQFF,-,few,TRBJ2-1,TRBV20-1
TGTGCCAGCAGCCAAGGGGATAGAAGCGAGCAGTACTTC,CASSQGDRSEQYF,-,-,TRBJ2-7,TRBV14
TGTGCCAGCAGCCAAGCGGGATATGGCTACACCTTC,CASSQAGYGYTF,-,-,TRBJ1-2,TRBV14
TGTGCCAGCAGCCCCCTAGAGACAGAGACCCAGTACTTC,CASSPLETETQYF,-,many,TRBJ2-5,TRBV7-7
TGCGCCAGCAGCCGATGGGACAGTCCCGGGGAGACCCAGTACTTC,CASSRWDSPGETQYF,TRBD1,many,TRBJ2-5,TRBV4-3
TGTGCCAGCAGCCCTACTACAGGGCGTCCAGCTAACTATGGCTACACCTTC,CASSPTTGRPANYGYTF,-,few,TRBJ1-2,TRBV7-2
TGTGCCAGCAGCTTCTGGGGGCTAGAGACCCAGTACTTC,CASSFWGLETQYF,-,few,TRBJ2-5,TRBV7-8
TGCAGCGTATCCCAGACTAGCACAGATACGCAGTATTTT,CSVSQTSTDTQYF,-,few,TRBJ2-3,TRBV29-1
TGTGCCAGCAGCTTGACTAGGGGCACTGAAGCTTTCTTT,CASSLTRGTEAFF,-,few,TRBJ1-1,TRBV11-3
TGTGCCAGCAGCCAACAGGGGACCATCTCCTACGAGCAGTACTTC,CASSQQGTISYEQYF,TRBD1,-,TRBJ2-7,TRBV7-6
TGTGCCAGCAGCGTCACCGGGGGGAATGAGCAGTTCTTC,CASSVTGGNEQFF,TRBD2,few,TRBJ2-1,TRBV14
TGTGCCAGCAGGCCGTGGGGGGGCACAGATACGCAGTATTTT,CASRPWGGTDTQYF,-,-,TRBJ2-3,TRBV7-2
TGCAGCGTCAACAGGGGGTCTGAAGCTTTCTTT,CSVNRGSEAFF,TRBD1,-,TRBJ1-1,TRBV29-1
TGTGCCAGCAGCCAAGGAGGGCGGGATACGCAGTATTTT,CASSQGGRDTQYF,-,-,TRBJ2-3,TRBV14
TGTGCCAGCAGCCCAAGGCACTACAGCACAGATACGCAGTATTTT,CASSPRHYSTDTQYF,-,many,TRBJ2-3,TRBV7-2
TGTGCCAGCAGTGATGAGTGGGCTAGCGGTTACAATGAGCAGTTCTTC,CASSDEWASGYNEQFF,TRBD2,-,TRBJ2-1,TRBV6-1
TGTGCCAGCAGTCCCGATTCTAGGGCTGGGGCCAACGTCCTGACTTTC,CASSPDSRAGANVLTF,-,-,TRBJ2-6,TRBV27
TGTGCCAGCAGCGCTGGACAGAAAAACATTCAGTACTTC,CASSAGQKNIQYF,-,few,TRBJ2-4,TRBV7-2
TGCGCCAGCAGCTTGATGGCTAGCGGGAGCAATGAGCAGTTCTTC,CASSLMASGSNEQFF,TRBD2,few,TRBJ2-1,TRBV5-1
TGTGCCAGCAGCCGTTTTGGGCAGGGTATCAACGAGCAGTACTTC,CASSRFGQGINEQYF,-,many,TRBJ2-7,TRBV28
TGTGCCTGGAGCCCTGGACAGGGAAGAGAGACCCAGTACTTC,CAWSPGQGRETQYF,TRBD1,-,TRBJ2-5,TRBV30
TGTGCCAGCCGAGGAGCTGTCGTACCCTACGAGCAGTACTTC,CASRGAVVPYEQYF,-,few,TRBJ2-7,TRBV2
TGTGCCAGCAGCTTACGGGGGTACGAGCAGTACTTC,CASSLRGYEQYF,-,-,TRBJ2-7,TRBV13
TGTGCCAGTACGGGAAGGGTAAACACCGGGGAGCTGTTTTTT,CASTGRVNTGELFF,-,-,TRBJ2-2,TRBV19
TGTGCCACCAGCAGGGACAGGCAGGATACGCAGTATTTT,CATSRDRQDTQYF,TRBD1,-,TRBJ2-3,TRBV15
TGTGCCAGCAGGAAACAGGGTATGGGCACAGATACGCAGTATTTT,CASRKQGMGTDTQYF,-,-,TRBJ2-3,TRBV6-6
TGTGCCAGCCAAGAACAGGGAAGGTTCCTAGAGCAGTACTTC,CASQEQGRFLEQYF,-,-,TRBJ2-7,TRBV28
TGTGCCAGCAGTGTACAGGGGGGAGAGACCCAGTACTTC,CASSVQGGETQYF,TRBD1,-,TRBJ2-5,TRBV9
TGCGCCAGCAGCCCGCTCCCCCAGAATGAGCAGTTCTTC,CASSPLPQNEQFF,-,few,TRBJ2-1,TRBV4-3
TGTGCCAGCAGCCTCGGGACAGGGTATGGTGAAGCTTTCTTT,CASSLGTGYGEAFF,TRBD1,-,TRBJ1-1,TRBV14
TGTGCCAGCAGCTTAGAATCGGCGGACCTCTACGAGCAGTACTTC,CASSLESADLYEQYF,-,few,TRBJ2-7,TRBV7-9
TGTGCCAGCAGTCCCCGTTGGGCTAGCGGGAGGCAACACCAAGAGACCCAGTACTTC,CASSPRWASGRQHQETQYF,TRBD2,-,TRBJ2-5,TRBV28
TGTGCCAGCAATGTGCTGGGACACAATGAGCAGTTCTTC,CASNVLGHNEQFF,-,-,TRBJ2-1,TRBV7-2
TGCGCCAGCAGCTTGAGGGTTAGCACAGATACGCAGTATTTT,CASSLRVSTDTQYF,-,-,TRBJ2-3,TRBV5-1
TGCGCCAGCAGCCAAGATCCCACCACGCAGGCCTACGAGCAGTACTTC,CASSQDPTTQAYEQYF,-,-,TRBJ2-7,TRBV4-3
TGCGCCAGCAGCTTGGGTTCATATAATTCACCCCTCCACTTT,CASSLGSYNSPLHF,-,few,TRBJ1-6,TRBV5-1